A selection of T cell receptor beta chains follows, all from one sample in a study of blood T cell repertoires in COVID-19. The table came from immunoSEQ multiplex PCR; TCRdb's copy has only in-frame clones and leaves some out. This sample has 250,000 to 300,000 clones, with around three quarters found just once. The sequencing sample was made of peripheral blood. These receptors all come from a woman older than 75 with acute or convalescent COVID-19. Each CDR3 is given with its conserved first and last residue.

V gene: TRBV27
J gene: TRBJ1-1
CDR3 protein: CASSSGRENTEAFF

V gene: TRBV19
J gene: TRBJ1-1
CDR3 protein: CASSIGHRNTEAFF

V gene: TRBV7-2
J gene: TRBJ2-1
CDR3 protein: CASSLRAGTSGRANEQFF

V gene: TRBV19
J gene: TRBJ1-2
CDR3 protein: CASSIYGRGVNGYTF

V gene: TRBV19
J gene: TRBJ1-2
CDR3 protein: CASSASLTGGEGYTF

V gene: TRBV2
J gene: TRBJ1-1
CDR3 protein: CASRRTGTISNTEAFF

V gene: TRBV3-1/TRBV3-2
J gene: TRBJ1-2
CDR3 protein: CASSRGGQGGGYTF

V gene: TRBV5-1
J gene: TRBJ2-1
CDR3 protein: CASSLDWTGGSNEQFF

V gene: TRBV30
J gene: TRBJ1-5
CDR3 protein: CAWGTGSNQPQHF

V gene: TRBV11-1
J gene: TRBJ2-1
CDR3 protein: CASSFGTLTYNEQFF

V gene: TRBV5-1
J gene: TRBJ1-6
CDR3 protein: CASSLTTSSPLHF

V gene: TRBV19
J gene: TRBJ1-4
CDR3 protein: CASSIPGGRGKLFF

V gene: TRBV5-5
J gene: TRBJ1-6
CDR3 protein: CASSRERGSPLHF

V gene: TRBV6-5
J gene: TRBJ1-6
CDR3 protein: CASSYEGTLLNSPLHF

V gene: TRBV10-3
J gene: TRBJ2-2
CDR3 protein: CAIGGQGITGELFF

V gene: TRBV3-1/TRBV3-2
J gene: TRBJ2-1
CDR3 protein: CASSYRLATQLYNEQFF

V gene: TRBV4-1
J gene: TRBJ2-1
CDR3 protein: CASSQGVTSGGYNEQFF

V gene: TRBV29-1
J gene: TRBJ1-2
CDR3 protein: CSVEKGAQGYTF

V gene: TRBV7-9
J gene: TRBJ2-3
CDR3 protein: CASSELVLRADTQYF

V gene: TRBV14
J gene: TRBJ1-6
CDR3 protein: CASSYGQTPYNSPLHF

V gene: TRBV5-1
J gene: TRBJ2-3
CDR3 protein: CASSVGLAEISTDTQYF

V gene: TRBV6-5
J gene: TRBJ1-5
CDR3 protein: CASSYSGTGNQPQHF

V gene: TRBV12-3/TRBV12-4
J gene: TRBJ1-5
CDR3 protein: CASKRERQPQHF

V gene: TRBV5-1
J gene: TRBJ2-7
CDR3 protein: CASSLQGVNEQYF

V gene: TRBV19
J gene: TRBJ2-7
CDR3 protein: CASSLAGGYEQYF

V gene: TRBV27
J gene: TRBJ1-2
CDR3 protein: CASSPGQNYGYTF

V gene: TRBV29-1
J gene: TRBJ2-1
CDR3 protein: CSASDRNAYNEQFF

V gene: TRBV2
J gene: TRBJ1-1
CDR3 protein: CASSRDRGRTEAFF

V gene: TRBV5-4
J gene: TRBJ2-5
CDR3 protein: CASSLQETQYF